This T cell receptor beta chain was captured in a study of control samples from healthy donors and cancer patients. Repertoires were generated with immunoSEQ multiplex PCR, while TCRdb's copy carries only in-frame clones and drops some. The table has over 100,000 clones, more than 85% seen once. This CDR3 comprises 12 residues. J gave up 13 bases and V 3 bases, and 5 bases lay outside the gene matches. This receptor was obtained from a woman in her forties or fifties in good health. Material: blood. The J gene is TRBJ2-1, the V gene TRBV12-3 or TRBV12-4, with 8 bases identical to TRBD2. CDR3 sequence (DNA): TGTGCCAGCAGTTTGGGACTAGTAAGACAGTTCTTC. Translating it yields CASSLGLVRQFF.